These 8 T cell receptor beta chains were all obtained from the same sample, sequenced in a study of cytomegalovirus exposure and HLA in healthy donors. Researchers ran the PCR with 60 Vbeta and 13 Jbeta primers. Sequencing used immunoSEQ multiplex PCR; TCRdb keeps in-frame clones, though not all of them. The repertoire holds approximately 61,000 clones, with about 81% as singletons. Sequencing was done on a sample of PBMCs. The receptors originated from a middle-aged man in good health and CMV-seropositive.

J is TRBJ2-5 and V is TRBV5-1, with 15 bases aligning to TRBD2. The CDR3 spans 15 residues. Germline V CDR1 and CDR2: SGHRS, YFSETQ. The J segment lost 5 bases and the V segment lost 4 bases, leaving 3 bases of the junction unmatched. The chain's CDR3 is CASSLGTSGRETQYF. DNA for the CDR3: TGCGCCAGCAGCCTCGGGACTAGCGGGAGGGAGACCCAGTACTTC.

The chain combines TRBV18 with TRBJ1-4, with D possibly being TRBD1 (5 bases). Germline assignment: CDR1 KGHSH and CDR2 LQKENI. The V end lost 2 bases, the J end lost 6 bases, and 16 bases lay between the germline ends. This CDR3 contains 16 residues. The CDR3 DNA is TGTGCCAGCTCACCAATGGACGCTTTCAGGGATGAAAAACTGTTTTTT. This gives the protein CASSPMDAFRDEKLFF.

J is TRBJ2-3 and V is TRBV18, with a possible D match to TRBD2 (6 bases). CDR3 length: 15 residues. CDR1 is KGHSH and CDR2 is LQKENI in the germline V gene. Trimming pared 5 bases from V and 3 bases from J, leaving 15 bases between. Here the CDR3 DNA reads TGTGCCAGCTCAACCGGACTACTGTGGACAGATACGCAGTATTTT. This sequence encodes CASSTGLLWTDTQYF. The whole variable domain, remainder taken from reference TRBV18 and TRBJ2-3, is NAGVMQNPRHLVRRRGQEARLRCSPMKGHSHVYWYRQLPEEGLKFMVYLQKENIIDESGMPKERFSAEFPKEGPSILRIQQVVRGDSAAYFCASSTGLLWTDTQYFGPGTRLTVL.

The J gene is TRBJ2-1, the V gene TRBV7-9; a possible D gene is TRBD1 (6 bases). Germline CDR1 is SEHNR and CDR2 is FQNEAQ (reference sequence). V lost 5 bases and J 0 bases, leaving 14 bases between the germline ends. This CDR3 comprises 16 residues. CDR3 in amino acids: CASSPLTGSSYNEQFF. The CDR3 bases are TGTGCCAGCAGCCCCTTGACAGGTAGCTCCTACAATGAGCAGTTCTTC.

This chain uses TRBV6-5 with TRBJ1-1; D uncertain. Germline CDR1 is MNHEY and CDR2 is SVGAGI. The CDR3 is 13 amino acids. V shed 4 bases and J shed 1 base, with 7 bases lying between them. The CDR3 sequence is CASSLRWNTEAFF. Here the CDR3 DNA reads TGTGCCAGCAGTTTACGGTGGAACACTGAAGCTTTCTTT.

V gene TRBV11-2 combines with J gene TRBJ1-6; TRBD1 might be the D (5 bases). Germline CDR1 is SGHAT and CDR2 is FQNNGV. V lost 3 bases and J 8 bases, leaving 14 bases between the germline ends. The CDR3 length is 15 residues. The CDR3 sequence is CASSLMQGTYSPLHF. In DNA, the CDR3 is TGTGCCAGCAGCTTGATGCAGGGAACTTATTCACCCCTCCACTTT.

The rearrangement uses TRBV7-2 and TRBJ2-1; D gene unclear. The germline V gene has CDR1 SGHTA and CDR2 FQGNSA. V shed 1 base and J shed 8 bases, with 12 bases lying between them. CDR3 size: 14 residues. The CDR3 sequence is CASSLGATGHEQFF. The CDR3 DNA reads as TGTGCCAGCAGCTTAGGGGCTACCGGCCATGAGCAGTTCTTC.

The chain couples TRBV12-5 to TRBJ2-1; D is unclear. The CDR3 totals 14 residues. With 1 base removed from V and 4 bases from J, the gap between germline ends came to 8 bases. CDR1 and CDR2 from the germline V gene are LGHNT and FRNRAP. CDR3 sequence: CASGLATSYNEQFF. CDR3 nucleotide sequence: TGTGCTAGTGGTTTGGCGACTTCATACAATGAGCAGTTCTTC.